This TCR beta chain was profiled in a study of blood T cell repertoires in COVID-19 (TCRdb year 2020). Broadly, across the study: Samples covering the acute and convalescent phases of COVID-19 were provided by collaborators in the United States, Italy and Spain. Subjects who had been exposed to COVID-19, were actively infected with it, or had recovered from it provided the deeply sampled blood TCRbeta repertoires that made up the dataset. The prospective study material was composed of cDNA or gDNA derived from T cells, B-cell-depleted T cells, or PBMCs. The repertoires were released in a freely available public database meant as a resource for research on the immune response to SARS-CoV-2. Where available, HLA class I and class II types were obtained from metadata supplied by the sample provider rather than from assay-based typing. The sample metadata nearly always contained a de-identified subject ID, COVID-19 status, age in years and sex. The samples were drawn from two sources: the first 160 participants of the ongoing ImmuneRACE study, and approximately 1,300 subjects contributed by 6 global collaborators. Study-wide conclusions, independent of this receptor: The amount of clinical and demographic metadata varied by source and participant and was provided uncurated.

The CDR3 contains 15 residues, cysteine and phenylalanine counted. Only CDR3 DNA is held: 45 bases, read in frame from base 1. V and J are truncated by 5 bases and 5 bases respectively, leaving an intervening sequence of 16 bases. CDR1 and CDR2 (SGHAT, FQNNGV) derive from the germline V gene. TCRbeta CDR3 regions were amplified from genomic DNA by means of the immunoSEQ Assay, a bias-controlled multiplex PCR. The study's processing was this. Within the assay, amplification of reference gene primers was used to estimate how many nucleated cells each sample contained. Sequence reads were collapsed and filtered to measure the absolute abundance of every unique TCRbeta CDR3 rearrangement. For each sample, productive Simpson clonality was calculated as the square root of Simpson's diversity index over productive rearrangements. TCRdb stores this immuneACCESS table with in-frame sequences only. Part of the clones is absent; in the studies checked, under half of the shortfall reflects unresolved V genes, and no reason is known for the rest. That table furnishes V, J and clone size, whereas the DNA furnished D and trimming. Present in this sample are 250,000 to 350,000 clones, roughly 89% of which were seen just once. The top ten clones comprise 1.5% to 2% of the sample.

In the prospective study, participants were about 18 to 90 years old, resided in approximately 25 geographic areas of the United States, and were enrolled through a virtual design. In the prospective study, participants were assigned to cohorts based on the clinical history participants reported in a screening survey and a study questionnaire. In the prospective study, mobile phlebotomists collected whole blood, serum and a nasopharyngeal or oropharyngeal swab from each participant. Over a roughly 2-month period, participants in the prospective study had the option of providing additional blood draws and questionnaires. Blood samples from the prospective study were shipped frozen or at room temperature prior to DNA extraction. In the case of this clone: Its cognate antigen has yet to be identified. Base qualities are missing; no much larger clone stands one base away.

The receptor was isolated from a woman aged 18-30 years with acute COVID-19. Sequences were obtained from PBMCs or T cells enriched from blood (not recorded which). The chain employs TRBV11-2 and TRBJ2-1; the D region possibly corresponds to TRBD2 (5 bases align). The DNA is TGTGCCAGCAGCCCGGGGAGCGGCCCTCACAATGAGCAGTTCTTC. The translation is CASSPGSGPHNEQFF.